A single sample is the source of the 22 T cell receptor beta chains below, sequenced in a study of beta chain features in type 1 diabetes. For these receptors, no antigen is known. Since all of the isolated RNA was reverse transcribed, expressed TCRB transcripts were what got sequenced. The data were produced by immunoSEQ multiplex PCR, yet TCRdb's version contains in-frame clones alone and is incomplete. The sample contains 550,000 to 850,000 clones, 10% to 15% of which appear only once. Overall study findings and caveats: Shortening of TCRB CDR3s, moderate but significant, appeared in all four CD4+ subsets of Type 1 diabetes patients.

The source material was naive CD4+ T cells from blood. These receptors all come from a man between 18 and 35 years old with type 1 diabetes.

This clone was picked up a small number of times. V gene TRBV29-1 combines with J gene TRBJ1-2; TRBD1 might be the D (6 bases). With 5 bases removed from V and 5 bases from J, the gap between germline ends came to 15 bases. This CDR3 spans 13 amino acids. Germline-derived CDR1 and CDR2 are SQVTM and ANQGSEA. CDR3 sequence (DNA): TGCAGCGTTACCGCGGGGGCAGGGTATGGCTACACCTTC. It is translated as CSVTAGAGYGYTF.

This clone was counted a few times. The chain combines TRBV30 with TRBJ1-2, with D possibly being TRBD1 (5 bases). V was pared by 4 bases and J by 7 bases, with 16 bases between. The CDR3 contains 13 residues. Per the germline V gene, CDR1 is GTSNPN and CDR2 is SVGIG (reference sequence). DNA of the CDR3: TGTGCCTGGACTCGGCAGGGCGGCCTTGGCTACACCTTC. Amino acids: CAWTRQGGLGYTF.

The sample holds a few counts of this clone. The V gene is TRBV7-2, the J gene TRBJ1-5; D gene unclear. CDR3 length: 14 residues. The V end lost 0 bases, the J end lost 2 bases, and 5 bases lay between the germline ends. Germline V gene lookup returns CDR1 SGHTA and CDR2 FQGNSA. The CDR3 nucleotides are TGTGCCAGCAGCTTAGCGATGGGCAATCAGCCCCAGCATTTT. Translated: CASSLAMGNQPQHF.

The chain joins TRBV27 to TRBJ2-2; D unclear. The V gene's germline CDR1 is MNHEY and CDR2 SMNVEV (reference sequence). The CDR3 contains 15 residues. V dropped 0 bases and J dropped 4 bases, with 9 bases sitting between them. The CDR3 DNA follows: TGTGCCAGCAGTTTATCGGCGACAAGCACCGGGGAGCTGTTTTTT. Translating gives CASSLSATSTGELFF.

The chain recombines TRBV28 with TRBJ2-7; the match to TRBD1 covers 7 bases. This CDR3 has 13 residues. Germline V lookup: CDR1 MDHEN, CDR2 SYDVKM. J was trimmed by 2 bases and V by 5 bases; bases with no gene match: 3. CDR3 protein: CASSQGGPYEQYF. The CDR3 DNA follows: TGTGCCAGCAGTCAAGGGGGCCCCTACGAGCAGTACTTC. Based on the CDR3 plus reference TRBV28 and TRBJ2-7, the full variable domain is DVKVTQSSRYLVKRTGEKVFLECVQDMDHENMFWYRQDPGLGLRLIYFSYDVKMKEKGDIPEGYSVSREKKERFSLILESASTNQTSMYLCASSQGGPYEQYFGPGTRLTVT.

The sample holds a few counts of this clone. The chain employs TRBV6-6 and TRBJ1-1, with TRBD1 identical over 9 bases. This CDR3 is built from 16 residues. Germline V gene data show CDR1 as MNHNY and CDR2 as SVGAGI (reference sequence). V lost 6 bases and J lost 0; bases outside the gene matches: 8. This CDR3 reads CASSPGTGFMNTEAFF. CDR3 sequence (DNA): TGTGCCAGCAGCCCCGGGACAGGGTTCATGAACACTGAAGCTTTCTTT.

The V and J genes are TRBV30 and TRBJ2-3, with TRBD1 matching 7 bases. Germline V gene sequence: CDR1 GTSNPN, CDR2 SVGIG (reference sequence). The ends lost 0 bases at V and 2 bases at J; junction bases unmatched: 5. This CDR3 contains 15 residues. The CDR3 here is CAWSVGTAPTDTQYF. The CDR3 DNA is TGTGCCTGGAGTGTAGGGACAGCTCCCACAGATACGCAGTATTTT.

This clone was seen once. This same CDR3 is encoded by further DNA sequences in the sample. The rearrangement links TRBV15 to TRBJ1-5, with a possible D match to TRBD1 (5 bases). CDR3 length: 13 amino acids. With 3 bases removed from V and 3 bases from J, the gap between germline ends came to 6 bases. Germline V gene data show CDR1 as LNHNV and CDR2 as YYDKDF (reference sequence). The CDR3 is CATSRDTNQPQHF. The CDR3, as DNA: TGTGCCACCAGCAGGGACACCAATCAGCCCCAGCATTTT.

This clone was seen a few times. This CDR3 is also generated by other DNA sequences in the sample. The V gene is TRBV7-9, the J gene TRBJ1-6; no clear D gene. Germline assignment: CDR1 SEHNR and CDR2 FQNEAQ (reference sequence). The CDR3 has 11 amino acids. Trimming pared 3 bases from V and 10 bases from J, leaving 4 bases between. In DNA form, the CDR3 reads TGTGCCAGCAGCTTGAGATCACCCCTCCACTTT. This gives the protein CASSLRSPLHF.

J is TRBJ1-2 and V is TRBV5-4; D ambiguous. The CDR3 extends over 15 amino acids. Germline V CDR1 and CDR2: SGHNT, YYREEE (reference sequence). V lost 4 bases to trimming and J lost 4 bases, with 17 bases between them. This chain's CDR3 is CASSLQDRELYGYTF. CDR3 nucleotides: TGTGCCAGCAGCCTCCAGGATCGCGAACTCTATGGCTACACCTTC. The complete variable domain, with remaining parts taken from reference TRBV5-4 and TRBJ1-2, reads ETGVTQSPTHLIKTRGQQVTLRCSSQSGHNTVSWYQQALGQGPQFIFQYYREEENGRGNFPPRFSGLQFPNYSSELNVNALELDDSALYLCASSLQDRELYGYTFGSGTRLTVV.

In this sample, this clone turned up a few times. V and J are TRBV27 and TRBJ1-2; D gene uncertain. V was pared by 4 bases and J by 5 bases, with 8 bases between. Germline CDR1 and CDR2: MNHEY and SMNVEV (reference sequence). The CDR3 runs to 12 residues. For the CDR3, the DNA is TGTGCCAGCAGTTCCCGAGGGTATGGCTACACCTTC. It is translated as CASSSRGYGYTF.

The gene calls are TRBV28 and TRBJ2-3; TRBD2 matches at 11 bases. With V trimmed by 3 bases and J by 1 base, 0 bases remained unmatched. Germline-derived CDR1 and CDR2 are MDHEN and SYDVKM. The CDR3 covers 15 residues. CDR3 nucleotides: TGTGCCAGCAGTTTTAGCGGGGGGGGCACAGATACGCAGTATTTT. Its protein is CASSFSGGGTDTQYF.

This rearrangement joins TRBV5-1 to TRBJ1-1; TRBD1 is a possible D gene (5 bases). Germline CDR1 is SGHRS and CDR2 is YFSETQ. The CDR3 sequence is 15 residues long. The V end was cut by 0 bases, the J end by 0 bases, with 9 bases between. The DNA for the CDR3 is TGCGCCAGCAGCTTGGTCGCGGGACTGAACACTGAAGCTTTCTTT. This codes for CASSLVAGLNTEAFF.

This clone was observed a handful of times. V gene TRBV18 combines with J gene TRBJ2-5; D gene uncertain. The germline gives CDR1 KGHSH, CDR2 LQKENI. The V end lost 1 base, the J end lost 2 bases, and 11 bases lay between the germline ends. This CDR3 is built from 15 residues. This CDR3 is CASSPLLDKQETQYF. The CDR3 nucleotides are TGTGCCAGCTCACCACTCCTCGACAAGCAAGAGACCCAGTACTTC.

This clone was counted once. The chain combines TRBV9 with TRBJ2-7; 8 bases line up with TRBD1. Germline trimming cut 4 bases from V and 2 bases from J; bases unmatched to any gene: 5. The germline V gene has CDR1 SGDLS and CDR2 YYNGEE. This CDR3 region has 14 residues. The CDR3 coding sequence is TGTGCCAGCAGCTACGAGGACAGGGCCTACGAGCAGTACTTC. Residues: CASSYEDRAYEQYF.

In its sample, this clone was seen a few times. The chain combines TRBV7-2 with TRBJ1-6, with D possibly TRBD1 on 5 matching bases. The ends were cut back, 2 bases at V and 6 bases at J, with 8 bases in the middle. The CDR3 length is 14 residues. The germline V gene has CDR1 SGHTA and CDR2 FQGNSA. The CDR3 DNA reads TGTGCCAGCAGCTTACTGGGGCCTAATTCACCCCTCCACTTT. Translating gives CASSLLGPNSPLHF.

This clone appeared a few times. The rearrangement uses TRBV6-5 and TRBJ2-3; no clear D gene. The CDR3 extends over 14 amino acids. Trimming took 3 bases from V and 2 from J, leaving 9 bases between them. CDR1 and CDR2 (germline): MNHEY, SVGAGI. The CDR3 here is CASSYRRTTDTQYF. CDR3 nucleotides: TGTGCCAGCAGTTATCGAAGGACCACAGATACGCAGTATTTT.

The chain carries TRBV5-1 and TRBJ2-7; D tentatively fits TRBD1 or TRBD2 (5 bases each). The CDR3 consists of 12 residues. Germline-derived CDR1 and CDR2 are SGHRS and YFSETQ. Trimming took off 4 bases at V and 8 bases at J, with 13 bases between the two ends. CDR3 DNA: TGCGCCAGCAGCCCAGATCCGGGACAGCAGTACTTC. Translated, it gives CASSPDPGQQYF.

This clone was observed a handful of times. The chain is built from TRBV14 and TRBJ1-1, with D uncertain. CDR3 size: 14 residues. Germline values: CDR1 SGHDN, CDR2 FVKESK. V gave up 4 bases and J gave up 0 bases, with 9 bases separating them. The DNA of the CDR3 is TGTGCCAGCAGCCCCAGCTCCATGAACACTGAAGCTTTCTTT. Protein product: CASSPSSMNTEAFF. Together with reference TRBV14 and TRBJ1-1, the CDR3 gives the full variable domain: EAGVTQFPSHSVIEKGQTVTLRCDPISGHDNLYWYRRVMGKEIKFLLHFVKESKQDESGMPNNRFLAERTGGTYSTLKVQPAELEDSGVYFCASSPSSMNTEAFFGQGTRLTVV.

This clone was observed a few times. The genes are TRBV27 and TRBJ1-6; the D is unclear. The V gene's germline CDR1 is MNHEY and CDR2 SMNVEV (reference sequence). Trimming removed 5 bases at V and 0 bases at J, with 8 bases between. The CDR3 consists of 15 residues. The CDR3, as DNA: TGTGCCAGCAGTCGCACGAGCTCCTATAATTCACCCCTCCACTTT. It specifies CASSRTSSYNSPLHF.

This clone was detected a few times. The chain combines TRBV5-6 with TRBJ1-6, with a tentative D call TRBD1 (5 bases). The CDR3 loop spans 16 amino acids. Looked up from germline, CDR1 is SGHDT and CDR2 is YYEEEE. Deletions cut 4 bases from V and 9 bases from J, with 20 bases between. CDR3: CASSRNDGRGGSPLHF. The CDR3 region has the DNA TGTGCCAGCAGCCGTAACGATGGAAGGGGTGGTTCACCCCTCCACTTT.

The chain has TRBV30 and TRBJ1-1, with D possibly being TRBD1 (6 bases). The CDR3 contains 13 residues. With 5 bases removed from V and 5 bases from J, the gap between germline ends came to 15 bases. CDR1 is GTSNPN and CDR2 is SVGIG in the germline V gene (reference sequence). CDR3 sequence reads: CAWRFRGETEAFF. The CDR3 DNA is TGTGCCTGGCGCTTCAGGGGAGAAACTGAAGCTTTCTTT.